The rows below give T cell receptor beta chains drawn from one sample of a study of cytomegalovirus exposure and HLA in healthy donors. TCRdb's copy holds only in-frame clones and misses some; the assay was immunoSEQ multiplex PCR. The sample lists 190,000 or so clones; over 75% were seen once. Sequencing input: PBMCs. The receptor set was obtained from a woman aged 45-65 years in good health and CMV-seropositive. The CDR3 runs from the conserved cysteine through the conserved F or W. D genes are given only for firm matches. Clone sizes are given selectively: once, few, many, or a class where the clone is expanded.

D	V	J	size	CDR3	DNA
TRBD1	TRBV6-5	TRBJ2-2	-	CASSYGWTGGTGELFF	TGTGCCAGCAGTTACGGGTGGACAGGGGGCACCGGGGAGCTGTTTTTT
TRBD2	TRBV27	TRBJ2-3	once	CASSLAGGLGWSQYF	TGTGCCAGCAGCCTAGCGGGGGGCCTTGGGTGGTCGCAGTATTTT
TRBD1	TRBV29-1	TRBJ1-1	-	CSVGDRANTEAFF	TGCAGCGTTGGGGACAGGGCTAACACTGAAGCTTTCTTT
-	TRBV11-2	TRBJ2-7	-	CASSSPTGSYEQYF	TGTGCCAGCAGCTCTCCGACAGGCTCCTACGAGCAGTACTTC
-	TRBV7-3	TRBJ1-6	few	CASSLSPDSPLHF	TGTGCCAGCAGCTTAAGCCCGGATTCACCCCTCCACTTT
-	TRBV18	TRBJ1-4	-	CASSSRRENEKLFF	TGTGCCAGCTCATCGCGGAGGGAAAATGAAAAACTGTTTTTT
TRBD1	TRBV6-5	TRBJ2-1	-	CASSYDRGTYNEQFF	TGTGCCAGCAGTTACGACAGGGGGACCTACAATGAGCAGTTCTTC
-	TRBV6-6	TRBJ1-2	-	CASRTGPNYGYTF	TGTGCCAGCAGGACAGGACCGAACTATGGCTACACCTTC
TRBD1	TRBV4-1	TRBJ1-4	-	CASSHRGPNEKLFF	TGCGCCAGCAGTCACAGGGGGCCTAATGAAAAACTGTTTTTT
-	TRBV18	TRBJ2-7	-	CASSINSQNEQYF	TGTGCCAGCTCAATCAACAGTCAGAACGAGCAGTACTTC
-	TRBV6-5	TRBJ2-4	once	CASSFSGAKNIQYF	TGTGCCAGCAGTTTTAGCGGAGCCAAAAACATTCAGTACTTC
TRBD2	TRBV2	TRBJ2-1	-	CASRGLAGGHSYNEQFF	TGTGCCAGCAGGGGACTAGCGGGGGGACATTCGTACAATGAGCAGTTCTTC
TRBD2	TRBV5-1	TRBJ2-1	once	CASSYSSGSYNEQFF	TGCGCCAGCAGCTATTCTAGCGGGAGCTACAATGAGCAGTTCTTC
-	TRBV29-1	TRBJ2-5	-	CSADYARETQYF	TGCAGCGCCGACTACGCTCGAGAGACCCAGTACTTC
-	TRBV6-5	TRBJ2-7	few	CASSSVGWSYEQYF	TGTGCCAGCAGTTCAGTTGGTTGGTCCTACGAGCAGTACTTC
TRBD2	TRBV11-2	TRBJ2-3	-	CASSLKLAGATDTQYF	TGTGCCAGCAGCTTGAAACTAGCGGGGGCCACAGATACGCAGTATTTT
-	TRBV19	TRBJ1-5	-	CASRRERDQPQHF	TGTGCCAGTAGGAGGGAAAGAGATCAGCCCCAGCATTTT
-	TRBV5-1	TRBJ1-1	-	CASSLDSNTEAFF	TGCGCCAGCAGCTTGGACTCCAACACTGAAGCTTTCTTT
-	TRBV9	TRBJ2-3	-	CASSVGRGGEFTDTQYF	TGTGCCAGCAGCGTAGGGAGAGGGGGGGAGTTCACAGATACGCAGTATTTT
-	TRBV20-1	TRBJ1-2	few	CSARGSSPGLF	TGCAGTGCTAGAGGTTCTTCGCCAGGTCTCTTC
TRBD1	TRBV30	TRBJ2-2	-	CAWVGDRVSTGELFF	TGTGCCTGGGTAGGGGACAGGGTTTCTACCGGGGAGCTGTTTTTT
TRBD1	TRBV19	TRBJ1-1	-	CASSVSGGKNTEAFF	TGTGCCAGTAGTGTCTCAGGGGGTAAGAACACTGAAGCTTTCTTT
TRBD1	TRBV29-1	TRBJ2-7	-	CSVIRQGSPYEQYF	TGCAGCGTGATAAGACAGGGTTCCCCCTACGAGCAGTACTTC
-	TRBV28	TRBJ1-1	-	CASSEVNTEAFF	TGTGCCAGCAGTGAGGTCAACACTGAAGCTTTCTTT
-	TRBV28	TRBJ2-1	once	CASSLWGVSDNEQFF	TGTGCCAGCAGTTTGTGGGGCGTGTCGGACAATGAGCAGTTCTTC
TRBD2	TRBV6-6	TRBJ2-3	-	CASSYGRGPDTQYF	TGTGCCAGCAGTTACGGGAGGGGCCCAGATACGCAGTATTTT
-	TRBV7-9	TRBJ1-3	-	CASSLLNTIYF	TGTGCCAGCAGCCTCCTCAACACCATATATTTT
-	TRBV19	TRBJ2-3	-	CATRTSTDTQYF	TGTGCCACAAGAACTAGCACAGATACGCAGTATTTT
-	TRBV6-1	TRBJ1-6	few	CATSTGLNSPLHF	TGTGCCACCTCGACAGGTCTTAATTCACCCCTCCACTTT
TRBD1	TRBV7-3	TRBJ2-3	-	CASSHYFGTGDTQYF	TGTGCCAGCAGCCACTACTTCGGGACAGGGGATACGCAGTATTTT
-	TRBV19	TRBJ1-5	-	CASSMSSNQPQHF	TGTGCCAGTAGTATGAGTAGCAATCAGCCCCAGCATTTT
TRBD1	TRBV4-2	TRBJ1-2	few	CASSQNRGDYGYTF	TGTGCCAGCAGCCAAAACAGGGGGGACTATGGCTACACCTTC
TRBD1	TRBV6-1	TRBJ2-5	-	CASNPNRGQETQYF	TGTGCCAGCAATCCGAACAGGGGGCAAGAGACCCAGTACTTC
TRBD1	TRBV5-1	TRBJ1-2	-	CASRHQRGQGNYGYTF	TGCGCCAGCAGACATCAACGGGGACAGGGGAACTATGGCTACACCTTC
-	TRBV15	TRBJ1-1	-	CATSRGRAIEAFF	TGTGCCACCAGCAGAGGAAGAGCGATTGAAGCTTTCTTT
-	TRBV5-1	TRBJ1-1	few	CASSTPLRGEAFF	TGCGCCAGCAGCACCCCTTTGAGGGGGGAAGCTTTCTTT
TRBD1	TRBV2	TRBJ1-1	-	CASSESAGGTEAFF	TGTGCCAGCAGTGAATCGGCAGGGGGTACTGAAGCTTTCTTT
-	TRBV28	TRBJ2-7	-	CASSLGTALSYEQYF	TGTGCCAGCAGTTTGGGCACAGCACTGTCCTACGAGCAGTACTTC
TRBD2	TRBV19	TRBJ2-1	-	CASSKRDWTREQFF	TGTGCCAGTAGTAAAAGGGACTGGACTAGAGAGCAGTTCTTC
TRBD1	TRBV28	TRBJ1-5	-	CASSLSGQGMNQPQHF	TGTGCCAGCAGTTTATCGGGACAGGGCATGAATCAGCCCCAGCATTTT
-	TRBV19	TRBJ2-7	-	CASSSGVSYEQYF	TGTGCCAGTAGCTCCGGGGTCTCCTACGAGCAGTACTTC
TRBD1	TRBV5-1	TRBJ1-1	once	CASSYRTGGWENTEAFF	TGCGCCAGCAGCTATCGAACAGGGGGCTGGGAGAACACTGAAGCTTTCTTT
TRBD1	TRBV28	TRBJ2-3	once	CASRVQGARDTQYF	TGTGCCAGCAGAGTTCAGGGGGCGCGAGATACGCAGTATTTT
TRBD1	TRBV7-6	TRBJ1-1	-	CASSLSFSGGAYTEAFF	TGTGCCAGCAGCTTATCATTCTCAGGGGGCGCCTACACTGAAGCTTTCTTT
-	TRBV4-2	TRBJ2-5	-	CASSQDWAGQETQYF	TGTGCCAGCAGCCAAGATTGGGCGGGCCAAGAGACCCAGTACTTC
-	TRBV5-1	TRBJ2-3	-	CASSLEGGWSVDTQYF	TGCGCCAGCAGCTTGGAAGGGGGATGGTCGGTAGATACGCAGTATTTT
-	TRBV6-5	TRBJ1-1	-	CATRRGREEAFF	TGTGCCACCCGGCGCGGGCGGGAAGAAGCTTTCTTT
TRBD1	TRBV7-2	TRBJ2-1	-	CASSASGQGRYNEQFF	TGTGCCAGCAGCGCCTCGGGACAGGGAAGGTACAATGAGCAGTTCTTC
TRBD1	TRBV12-5	TRBJ1-3	-	CASGLGTGLLGNTIYF	TGTGCTAGTGGTTTGGGGACAGGGTTGTTGGGAAACACCATATATTTT
TRBD1	TRBV6-1	TRBJ1-1	once	CASSPSRTGLWEAFF	TGTGCCAGCAGTCCTAGCAGGACAGGTTTGTGGGAAGCTTTCTTT
-	TRBV4-3	TRBJ2-2	few	CASSFHRRVAGELFF	TGCGCCAGCAGCTTCCACCGCAGGGTTGCCGGGGAGCTGTTTTTT
-	TRBV7-8	TRBJ2-7	-	CASSLFSSYEQYF	TGTGCCAGCAGCTTATTCAGCTCCTACGAGCAGTACTTC
-	TRBV19	TRBJ1-2	-	CASSYGQNYGYTF	TGTGCCAGTAGTTACGGACAGAACTATGGCTACACCTTC